Described below is a single TCR beta chain sequence and its context. Antigen specificity is unknown. V was clipped by 2 bases and J by 5 bases, with 22 bases between them. This CDR3 spans 17 amino acids. Germline V gene lookup returns CDR1 SGDLS and CDR2 YYNGEE. The data belong to a study of cytomegalovirus exposure and HLA in healthy donors. General observations from the study: Per published reports, the classifier diagnosed cytomegalovirus status with high specificity and sensitivity. Rarity characterized most TCR sequences, yet some public TCRs appeared in many donors. One later analysis reportedly identified an Asian-associated ancestry cluster that showed fewer N-insertions than the roughly 720-donor mean. Per a later analysis, 15,000 to 20,000 TCR beta sequences showed association with HLA alleles at 0.05 false discovery rate.

Vbeta (60) and Jbeta (13) primers were used in the PCR. Method: immunoSEQ multiplex PCR; TCRdb's copy keeps in-frame clones and lacks some. The repertoire includes about 200,000 clones, 60% to 80% of them detected once, and about 2.7% sits in the top ten. This chain joins TRBV9 and TRBJ1-2, with D possibly TRBD1 on 5 matching bases. The TCR was taken from a woman aged 25-40 years in good health and CMV-seronegative. Sequencing was carried out using PBMCs. CDR3 nucleotides: TGTGCCAGCAGCGTCCGCCCTACTATGGACATTTATTATGGCTACACCTTC. It encodes CASSVRPTMDIYYGYTF.